Shown below are 12 T cell receptor beta chains from a single sample sequenced in a study of blood T cell repertoires in COVID-19. TCRdb's copy holds only in-frame clones and misses some; the assay was immunoSEQ multiplex PCR. The table lists some 150,000 clones, approximately 81% of them singletons. The sequenced sample was peripheral blood. The receptors were sampled from a human donor with acute or convalescent COVID-19. The donor label of this sample is uncertain.

The chain carries TRBV18 and TRBJ1-2, with D maybe TRBD1 (5 bases). Trimming left V 0 bases short and J 1 base short, with 9 bases between. This CDR3 is built from 15 residues. Germline lookup yields CDR1 KGHSH and CDR2 LQKENI. This CDR3 is CASSPPQGSNYGYTF. DNA for the CDR3: TGTGCCAGCTCACCACCCCAGGGTAGTAACTATGGCTACACCTTC.

For the CDR3, the DNA is TGTGCCAGCAGCTTGGGGACAGACTATGGCTACACCTTC. Protein sequence: CASSLGTDYGYTF. The genes are TRBV5-6 and TRBJ1-2; TRBD1 might be the D (6 bases). Germline CDR1 and CDR2: SGHDT and YYEEEE. V lost 0 bases and J 3 bases, leaving 6 bases between the germline ends. The CDR3 has 13 residues.

CDR3 in amino acids: CASSTDRFFGANVLTF. For the CDR3, the DNA is TGTGCCAGTAGTACGGACAGGTTCTTTGGGGCCAACGTCCTGACTTTC. The chain links TRBV19 to TRBJ2-6, with 7 bases identical to TRBD1. There are 16 residues in the CDR3. Per the germline V gene, CDR1 is LNHDA and CDR2 is SQIVND (reference sequence). Losses at the gene ends were 4 bases for V and 3 bases for J; bases not matched to a gene: 6.

With regard to this clone: The identical CDR3 is also encoded by other nucleotide sequences in the sample. This rearrangement joins TRBV19 to TRBJ1-3; 11 positions match TRBD1. From germline, CDR1 is LNHDA and CDR2 SQIVND (reference sequence). V lost 6 bases and J lost 0; bases outside the gene matches: 1. The CDR3 totals 15 residues. This CDR3 is CASRDRGLSGNTIYF. DNA of the CDR3: TGTGCCAGTAGGGACAGGGGGCTCTCTGGAAACACCATATATTTT.

This clone was counted a single time. The gene calls are TRBV19 and TRBJ1-4; 8 positions agree with TRBD1. After removal of 9 bases from V and 12 bases from J, the junction contained 15 bases not matched to a gene. This CDR3 is built from 14 residues. Germline CDR1 LNHDA, CDR2 SQIVND (reference sequence). This CDR3 is CASRVTGVGGELFF. CDR3 bases: TGTGCCAGCAGAGTGACAGGGGTGGGGGGAGAACTGTTTTTT.

The rearrangement uses TRBV7-3 and TRBJ2-5; 11 nucleotides align to TRBD1. There are 15 residues in the CDR3. Trimming took 6 bases from V and 1 from J; bases not matched to a gene: 4. Germline loops: CDR1 SGHTA, CDR2 FQGTGA. CDR3 sequence: CASRRTGGFQETQYF. The CDR3 nucleotides read TGTGCCAGCAGACGGACAGGGGGCTTCCAAGAGACCCAGTACTTC.

V usage is TRBV15 and J usage is TRBJ2-3; D gene ambiguous. Trimming removed 0 bases at V and 3 bases at J, with 4 bases between. CDR1 LNHNV and CDR2 YYDKDF come from the germline V gene (reference sequence). The CDR3 loop spans 13 amino acids. DNA for the CDR3: TGTGCCACCAGCAGAGATATGACAGATACGCAGTATTTT. Its protein product is CATSRDMTDTQYF.

This rearrangement joins TRBV10-3 to TRBJ2-2; D call uncertain. The CDR3 consists of 13 residues. CDR1 is ENHRY and CDR2 is SYGVKD in the germline V gene. V lost 8 bases, J lost 2 bases, and 9 bases lay in between. The CDR3 protein is CAIQASNTGELFF. CDR3 nucleotide sequence: TGTGCCATCCAAGCGTCAAACACCGGGGAGCTGTTTTTT.

This chain uses TRBV28 with TRBJ1-2; D is ambiguous. V lost 5 bases and J 0 bases, leaving 13 bases between the germline ends. The CDR3 has 15 residues. The germline CDR1 and CDR2 sequences are MDHEN and SYDVKM. CDR3 loop: CASSIPVHSNYGYTF. The CDR3 nucleotides are TGTGCCAGCAGTATCCCGGTCCATTCTAACTATGGCTACACCTTC.

The J gene is TRBJ2-1, the V gene TRBV6-2 or TRBV6-3; TRBD2 matches at 8 bases. The J segment lost 4 bases and the V segment lost 2 bases, leaving 16 bases of the junction unmatched. Germline V gene lookup returns CDR1 MNHEY and CDR2 SVGEGT. The CDR3 contains 19 residues. CDR3 loop: CASSYPPRFAGGGYNEQFF. CDR3 in DNA: TGTGCCAGCAGTTACCCCCCTCGTTTCGCGGGAGGTGGGTACAATGAGCAGTTCTTC.

This chain connects TRBV11-1 to TRBJ2-1; TRBD2 matches 7 bases. CDR3 length equals 15 residues. Germline V gives CDR1 SGHAT, CDR2 FQDESV (reference sequence). V was pared by 3 bases and J by 4 bases, with 6 bases of the junction left unmatched. In DNA form, the CDR3 reads TGTGCCAGCAGCTTTGGGGGGGAGTGGTACAATGAGCAGTTCTTC. Its translation: CASSFGGEWYNEQFF. Full variable domain (outside the CDR3, taken from reference TRBV11-1 and TRBJ2-1): EAEVAQSPRYKITEKSQAVAFWCDPISGHATLYWYRQILGQGPELLVQFQDESVVDDSQLPKDRFSAERLKGVDSTLKIQPAELGDSAMYLCASSFGGEWYNEQFFGPGTRLTVL.

The chain employs TRBV7-2 and TRBJ1-3; D unresolved. Germline V CDR1 and CDR2: SGHTA, FQGNSA. There are 15 residues in the CDR3. V was trimmed by 4 bases and J by 0 bases, leaving 10 bases between them. The CDR3: CASSSHSSSGNTIYF. Written as DNA, the CDR3 is TGTGCCAGCAGCTCGCATTCCAGCTCTGGAAACACCATATATTTT.